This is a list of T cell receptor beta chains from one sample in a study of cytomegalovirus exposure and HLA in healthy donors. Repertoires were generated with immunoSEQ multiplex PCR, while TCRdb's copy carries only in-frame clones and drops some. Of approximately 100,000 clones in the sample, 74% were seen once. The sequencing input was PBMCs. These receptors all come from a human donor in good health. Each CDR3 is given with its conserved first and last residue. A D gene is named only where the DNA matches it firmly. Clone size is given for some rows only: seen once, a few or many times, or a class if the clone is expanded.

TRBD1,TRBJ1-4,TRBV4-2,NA,TGTGCCAGCAGCCAGCCATACAGGGGGACAGGGAGGACAACTAATGAAAAACTGTTTTTT,CASSQPYRGTGRTTNEKLFF
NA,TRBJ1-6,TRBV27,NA,TGTGCCAGCAGTTTTAGCTTCGGCAGGGCCTTTGTCCATTCACCCCTCCACTTT,CASSFSFGRAFVHSPLHF
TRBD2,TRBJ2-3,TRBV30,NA,TGTGCCTGGAGAGGAGCGGGGGGTTTGGGTACGCAGTATTTT,CAWRGAGGLGTQYF
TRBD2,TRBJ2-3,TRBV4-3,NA,TGCGCCAGCAGCCAAGAGACTAGCGGGGGAGCAGATACGCAGTATTTT,CASSQETSGGADTQYF
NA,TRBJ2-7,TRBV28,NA,TGTGCCAGCAGTATACAGGGCAGGGCCTACGAGCAGTACTTC,CASSIQGRAYEQYF
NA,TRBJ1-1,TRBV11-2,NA,TGTGCCAGCAGTCTCAGACAGTACACTGAAGCTTTCTTT,CASSLRQYTEAFF
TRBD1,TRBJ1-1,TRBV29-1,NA,TGCAGCGTTCGTGACGGACAGGGGGCCACTGAAGCTTTCTTT,CSVRDGQGATEAFF
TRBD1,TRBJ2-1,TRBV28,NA,TGTGCCAGCAGTTCTCACAGGGGGGCCGATGAGCAGTTCTTC,CASSSHRGADEQFF
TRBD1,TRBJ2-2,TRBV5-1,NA,TGCGCCAGCAGCCCAGGGGGTGCCTGGGGGGAGCTGTTTTTT,CASSPGGAWGELFF
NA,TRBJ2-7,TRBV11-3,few,TGTGCCAGCAGCTTAGCCTCACAGGGATACGAGCAGTACTTC,CASSLASQGYEQYF
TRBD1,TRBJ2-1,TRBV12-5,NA,TGTGCTAGTGGTTCGGGACAGGGAAAATACAATGAGCAGTTCTTC,CASGSGQGKYNEQFF
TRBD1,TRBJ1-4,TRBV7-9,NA,TGTGCCAGCAGCCAGGGGGCAGGGGGGAATGAAAAACTGTTTTTT,CASSQGAGGNEKLFF
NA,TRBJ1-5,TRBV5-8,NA,TGTGCCAGCAGCTCCCCTTGGGGGGATGGGGGCAATCAGCCCCAGCATTTT,CASSSPWGDGGNQPQHF
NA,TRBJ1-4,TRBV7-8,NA,TGTGCCAGCAGCTTAGTTTCGTCGGGAGGTGAAAAACTGTTTTTT,CASSLVSSGGEKLFF
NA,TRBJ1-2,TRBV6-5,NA,TGTGCCAGCAAGGGGTCAGGGGTTGGCTACACCTTC,CASKGSGVGYTF
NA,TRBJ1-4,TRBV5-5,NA,TGTGCCAGCAGCTTGACAGGGAATGAAAAACTGTTTTTT,CASSLTGNEKLFF